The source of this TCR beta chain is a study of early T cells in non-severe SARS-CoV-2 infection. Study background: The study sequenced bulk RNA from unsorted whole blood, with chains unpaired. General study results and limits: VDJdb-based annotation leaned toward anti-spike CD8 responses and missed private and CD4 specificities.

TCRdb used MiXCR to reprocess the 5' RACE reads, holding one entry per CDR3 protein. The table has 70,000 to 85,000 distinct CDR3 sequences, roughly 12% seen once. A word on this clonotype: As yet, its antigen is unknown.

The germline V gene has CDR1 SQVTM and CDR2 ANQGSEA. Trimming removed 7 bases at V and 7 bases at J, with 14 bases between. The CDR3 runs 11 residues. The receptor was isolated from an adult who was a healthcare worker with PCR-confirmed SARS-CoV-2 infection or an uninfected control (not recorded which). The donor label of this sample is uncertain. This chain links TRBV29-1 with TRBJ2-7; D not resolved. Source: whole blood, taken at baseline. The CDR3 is CSGWTPGEQYF. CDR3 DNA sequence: TGCAGCGGCTGGACGCCGGGTGAGCAGTACTTC.